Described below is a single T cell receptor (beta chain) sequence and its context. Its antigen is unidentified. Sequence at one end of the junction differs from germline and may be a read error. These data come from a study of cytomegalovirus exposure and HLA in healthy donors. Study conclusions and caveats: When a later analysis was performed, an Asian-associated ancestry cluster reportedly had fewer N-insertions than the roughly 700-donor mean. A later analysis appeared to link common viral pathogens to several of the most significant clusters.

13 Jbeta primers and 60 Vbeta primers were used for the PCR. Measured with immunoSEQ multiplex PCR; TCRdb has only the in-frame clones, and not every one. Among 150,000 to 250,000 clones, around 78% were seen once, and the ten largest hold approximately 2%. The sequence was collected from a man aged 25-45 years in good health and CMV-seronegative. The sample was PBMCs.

CDR3 bases: TGTGCCAGCAACTTGATCGACACCCCGAACACTGAAGCTTTCTTT. Amino acid sequence: CASNLIDTPNTEAFF. The chain recombines TRBV5-6 with TRBJ1-1; D is uncertain. CDR3 size: 15 residues. Germline V gene data show CDR1 as SGHDT and CDR2 as YYEEEE.